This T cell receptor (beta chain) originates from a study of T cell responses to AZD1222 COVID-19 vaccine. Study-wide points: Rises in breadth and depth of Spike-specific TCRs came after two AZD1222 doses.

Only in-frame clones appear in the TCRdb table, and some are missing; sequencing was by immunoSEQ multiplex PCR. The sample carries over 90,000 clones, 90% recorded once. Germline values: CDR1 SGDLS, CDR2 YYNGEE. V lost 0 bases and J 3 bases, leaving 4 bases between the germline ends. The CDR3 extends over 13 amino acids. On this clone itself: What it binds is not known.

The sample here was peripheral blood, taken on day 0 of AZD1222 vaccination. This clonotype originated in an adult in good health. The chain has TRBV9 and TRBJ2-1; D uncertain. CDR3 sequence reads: CASSVGDYNEQFF. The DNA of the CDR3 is TGTGCCAGCAGCGTAGGGGACTACAATGAGCAGTTCTTC.